Listed below are T cell receptor beta chains from one sample, sequenced in a study of OX40 agonist ivuxolimab in advanced cancers. Profiled with immunoSEQ multiplex PCR; TCRdb holds only in-frame clones, not every one. Among about 25,000 clones listed, approximately 82% were seen once. The sequenced sample was CD4+ or CD8+ T cells sorted from blood, obtained in a trial of the OX40 agonist ivuxolimab. The receptors stem from an adult with an advanced solid tumor such as melanoma, head and neck, liver or kidney cancer. Each CDR3 is given with its conserved first and last residue. D genes are given only for firm matches. Clone size, where shown, is once, few, many, or a class for clones that have expanded.

j_call,d_call,clone_size,v_call,cdr3_nt,cdr3_aa
TRBJ2-1,.,few,TRBV5-1,TGCGCCAGCAGCTTGGCCATGAGAGCCGAGCAGTTCTTC,CASSLAMRAEQFF
TRBJ2-2,.,.,TRBV9,TGTGCCAGCAGCGTAAGGGGGGTGACCGGGGAGCTGTTTTTT,CASSVRGVTGELFF
TRBJ2-7,.,.,TRBV9,TGTGCCAGCAGCGTAGCGGGCAGCCTCTCCTACGAGCAGTACTTC,CASSVAGSLSYEQYF
TRBJ1-6,.,.,TRBV5-8,TGTGCCAGCAGCTTGGGAGGGCCAGAGACCTTCCCCCTCCACTTT,CASSLGGPETFPLHF
TRBJ2-7,.,.,TRBV9,TGTGCCAGCAGCGTAGGGCTAGACACCTACGAGCAGTACTTC,CASSVGLDTYEQYF
TRBJ2-7,.,.,TRBV4-1,TGCGCCAGCAGCCAAGTCCGTACAGGGTCCTACGAGCAGTACTTC,CASSQVRTGSYEQYF
TRBJ1-3,.,few,TRBV30,TGTGCCTGGAGTGTAGAGTTGTTCTCTGGAAACACCATATATTTT,CAWSVELFSGNTIYF
TRBJ2-2,.,.,TRBV4-1,TGCGCCAGCAGCCTTCCCCTCCAAGGGGAACCCGGGGAGCTGTTTTTT,CASSLPLQGEPGELFF
TRBJ2-7,.,.,TRBV9,TGTGCCAGCAGCGTAGCGGCAGGTACCAACGAGCAGTACTTC,CASSVAAGTNEQYF
TRBJ1-1,.,.,TRBV27,TGTGCCAGCAGTTTATCGAGGGGGGCAGAAGCTTTCTTT,CASSLSRGAEAFF
TRBJ1-5,.,.,TRBV4-3,TGCGCCAGCAGCCAGGGGGGGGCTAGCAATCAGCCCCAGCATTTT,CASSQGGASNQPQHF
TRBJ2-7,TRBD1,.,TRBV7-6,TGTGCCAGCAGCTCGACAGGGGTTGAGCAGTACTTC,CASSSTGVEQYF
TRBJ2-5,.,once,TRBV5-1,TGCGCCAGCAGCTTTGTAGCACCTCAAGAGACCCAGTACTTC,CASSFVAPQETQYF
TRBJ1-1,TRBD1,once,TRBV27,TGTGCCAGCGGCCCCGGGACAGGGGTTACTGAAGCTTTCTTT,CASGPGTGVTEAFF
TRBJ1-4,.,.,TRBV27,TGTGCCAGCAGCTGGACGGTCAATGAAAAACTGTTTTTT,CASSWTVNEKLFF
TRBJ2-7,.,.,TRBV9,TGTGCCAGCAGCGTCCAGCCGGGCTACTACGAGCAGTACTTC,CASSVQPGYYEQYF
TRBJ2-7,TRBD1,.,TRBV11-2,TGTGCCAGCAGCCCTCGGGACAGGTCCTACGAGCAGTACTTC,CASSPRDRSYEQYF
TRBJ2-7,.,.,TRBV7-9,TGTGCCAGCAGCTTAGAGGACACCGCTGGGGAGCAGTACTTC,CASSLEDTAGEQYF
TRBJ2-2,.,.,TRBV5-8,TGTGCCAGCAGATCCAGGGGTACCGGGGAGCTGTTTTTT,CASRSRGTGELFF
TRBJ1-1,.,.,TRBV11-2,TGTGCCAGCAGCCCTCCATCCGACAACACTGAAGCTTTCTTT,CASSPPSDNTEAFF
TRBJ2-1,.,.,TRBV5-1,TGCGCCAGCAGCCTAGACGGGAATGAGCAGTTCTTC,CASSLDGNEQFF
TRBJ2-7,TRBD1,.,TRBV7-6,TGTGCCAGCAGCCTCCGGGACAGCTCCTACGAGCAGTACTTC,CASSLRDSSYEQYF
TRBJ1-1,.,.,TRBV20-1,TGCAGTCCTGACGCCGGAGCTTTCTTT,CSPDAGAFF
TRBJ1-2,TRBD1,once,TRBV13,TGTGCCAGCAGCAATCTAACGGACAGGACATGGGGCTACACCTTC,CASSNLTDRTWGYTF
TRBJ2-7,TRBD1,.,TRBV10-3,TGTGCCATCAGTGGGCGACAGGGTTCCAACGAGCAGTACTTC,CAISGRQGSNEQYF
TRBJ2-3,TRBD1,.,TRBV6-4,TGTGCCAGCAGTGAGGGACAGCCCACAGATACGCAGTATTTT,CASSEGQPTDTQYF
TRBJ2-7,TRBD2,.,TRBV9,TGTGCCAGCAGCGTATATAGCGGGAGCGAGCAGTACTTC,CASSVYSGSEQYF
TRBJ2-7,.,.,TRBV11-2,TGTGCCAGCAGCTCAGACTACGAGCAGTACTTC,CASSSDYEQYF
TRBJ2-7,TRBD1,once,TRBV18,TGTGCCAGCTCACCTGGACAGGGACCCTACGAGCAGTACTTC,CASSPGQGPYEQYF
TRBJ2-2,TRBD2,.,TRBV7-8,TGTGCCAGCAGCTTAAGCCCTAGCGGGGGGAACACCGGGGAGCTGTTTTTT,CASSLSPSGGNTGELFF
TRBJ1-5,.,once,TRBV28,TGTGCCAGCACCCTTGGGTCTCAGCCCCAGCATTTT,CASTLGSQPQHF
TRBJ2-3,.,.,TRBV7-3,TGTGCCAGCAGCCTGTTACCCAGGCAAGATACGCAGTATTTT,CASSLLPRQDTQYF
TRBJ2-7,TRBD1,.,TRBV5-6,TGTGCCAGCAGCTACCTGGACAGGGCCTACGAGCAGTACTTC,CASSYLDRAYEQYF
TRBJ2-7,TRBD2,many,TRBV29-1,TGCAGCGTTGACCGACGGGGGGAGGGCTACGAGCAGTACTTC,CSVDRRGEGYEQYF
TRBJ1-2,TRBD1,.,TRBV6-1,TGTGCCAGCAGGACAGGGGGCAGCTATGGCTACACCTTC,CASRTGGSYGYTF
TRBJ1-5,.,.,TRBV6-5,TGTGCCAGCAGTTTCGGCGGCTATCAGCCCCAGCATTTT,CASSFGGYQPQHF
TRBJ2-5,.,medium-sized,TRBV5-6,TGTGCCAGCAGCTTGCCTCGGGAGAAGAAAGAGACCCAGTACTTC,CASSLPREKKETQYF
TRBJ1-2,.,.,TRBV2,TGTGCCAGCAGTTTTTCCATTATGACTGGGGGATATGGCTACACCTTC,CASSFSIMTGGYGYTF
TRBJ1-5,TRBD1,.,TRBV6-5,TGTGCCAGCAGTTACTCGACAGGGAATCACCAGCCCCAGCATTTT,CASSYSTGNHQPQHF
TRBJ1-2,.,.,TRBV6-6,TGTGCCAGCAGTTACTCCCCACAGGTTTATGGCTACACCTTC,CASSYSPQVYGYTF
TRBJ1-1,.,.,TRBV28,TGTGCCAGCGTCCAACAGGGCGGGGGTGGTGAAGCTTTCTTT,CASVQQGGGGEAFF
TRBJ2-3,.,once,TRBV11-2,TGTGCCAGCAGCCCCTTCTTTGGGGGAAGCACAGATACGCAGTATTTT,CASSPFFGGSTDTQYF
TRBJ2-3,TRBD2,.,TRBV9,TGTGCCAGCAGCGTTTGGGGGAATAGCGGGACAGATACGCAGTATTTT,CASSVWGNSGTDTQYF
TRBJ2-1,.,.,TRBV29-1,TGCAGCGTTGACGGGTTAGTCCAGGCGGATGAGCAGTTCTTC,CSVDGLVQADEQFF
TRBJ1-1,.,.,TRBV7-9,TGTGCCAGCAGCTCCGTACGGGGATGGAACACTGAAGCTTTCTTT,CASSSVRGWNTEAFF
TRBJ2-7,TRBD1,once,TRBV5-1,TGCGCCAGCAGCTTCGGGACAGGGGTCGGCTACGAGCAGTACTTC,CASSFGTGVGYEQYF
TRBJ2-1,.,.,TRBV5-4,TGTGCCAGCCAGAGGCAGGGGAGCTCCTACAATGAGCAGTTCTTC,CASQRQGSSYNEQFF
TRBJ2-7,TRBD2,.,TRBV19,TGTGCCAGTAGTAATCTCGGACTAGCGGGAGGGCCTACCTACGAGCAGTACTTC,CASSNLGLAGGPTYEQYF
TRBJ2-1,TRBD2,.,TRBV28,TGTGCCAGCACCGGGACTAGCGTGATCAATGAGCAGTTCTTC,CASTGTSVINEQFF
TRBJ1-2,TRBD1,.,TRBV15,TGTGCCACCAGCCCCCGGACAGGGACAGGCTATGGCTACACCTTC,CATSPRTGTGYGYTF
TRBJ2-7,.,.,TRBV15,TGTGCCACCAGCAGAGATTACAGGGTATTTAGGACAAGTGAGGAGCAGTACTTC,CATSRDYRVFRTSEEQYF
TRBJ1-2,.,.,TRBV6-6,TGTGCCAGCAGTTACGGGCAGGGCGATCGTGGCTACACCTTC,CASSYGQGDRGYTF
TRBJ2-3,.,.,TRBV6-5,TGTGCCAGCAGTTCTGAGGTCACAGATACGCAGTATTTT,CASSSEVTDTQYF
TRBJ2-2,TRBD2,once,TRBV19,TGTGCCAGTAGTACCCGCGGCGGCGGGAGTAACACCGGGGAGCTGTTTTTT,CASSTRGGGSNTGELFF
TRBJ2-7,.,.,TRBV7-8,TGTGCCAGCAGCTTAGCGGGAGCCTACGAGCAGTACTTC,CASSLAGAYEQYF
TRBJ2-6,.,.,TRBV6-1,TGTGCCAGCAGTGCAGGGGTTTCTGACTCTGGGGCCAACGTCCTGACTTTC,CASSAGVSDSGANVLTF
TRBJ2-2,.,.,TRBV2,TGTGCCAGCAGTGAATGGACATCCGGGGAGCTGTTTTTT,CASSEWTSGELFF
TRBJ1-3,.,.,TRBV13,TGTGCCAGCAGCCCCGGGGGTGACACCATATATTTT,CASSPGGDTIYF
TRBJ1-1,.,large,TRBV30,TGTGCCTGGAGTGACTTTAGGCCGAACACTGAAGCTTTCTTT,CAWSDFRPNTEAFF